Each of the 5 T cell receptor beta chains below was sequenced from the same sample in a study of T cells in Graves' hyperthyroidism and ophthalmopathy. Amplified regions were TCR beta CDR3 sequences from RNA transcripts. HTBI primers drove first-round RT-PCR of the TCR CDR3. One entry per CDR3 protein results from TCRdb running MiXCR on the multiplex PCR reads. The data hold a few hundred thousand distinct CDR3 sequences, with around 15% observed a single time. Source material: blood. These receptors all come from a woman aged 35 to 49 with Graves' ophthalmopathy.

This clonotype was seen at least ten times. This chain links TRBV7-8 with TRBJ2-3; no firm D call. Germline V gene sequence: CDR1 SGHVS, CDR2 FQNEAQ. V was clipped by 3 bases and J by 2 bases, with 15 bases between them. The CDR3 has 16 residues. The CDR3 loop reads CASSFLKVTYTDTQYF. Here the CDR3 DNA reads TGTGCCAGCAGCTTCTTGAAGGTCACTTACACAGATACGCAGTATTTT.

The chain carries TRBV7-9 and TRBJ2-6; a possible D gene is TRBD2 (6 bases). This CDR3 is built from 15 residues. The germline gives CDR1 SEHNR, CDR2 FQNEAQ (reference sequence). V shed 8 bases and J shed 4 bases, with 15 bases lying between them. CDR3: CASDNGGSGANVLTF. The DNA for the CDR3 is TGTGCCAGCGACAACGGGGGTTCCGGGGCCAACGTCCTGACTTTC.

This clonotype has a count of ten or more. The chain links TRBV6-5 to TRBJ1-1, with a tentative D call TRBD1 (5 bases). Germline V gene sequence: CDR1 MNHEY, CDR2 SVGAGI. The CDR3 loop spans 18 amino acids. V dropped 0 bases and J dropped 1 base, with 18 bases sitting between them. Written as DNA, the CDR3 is TGTGCCAGCAGTTACTCGAAAGGGACTGTCAGTCAGAACACTGAAGCTTTCTTT. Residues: CASSYSKGTVSQNTEAFF.

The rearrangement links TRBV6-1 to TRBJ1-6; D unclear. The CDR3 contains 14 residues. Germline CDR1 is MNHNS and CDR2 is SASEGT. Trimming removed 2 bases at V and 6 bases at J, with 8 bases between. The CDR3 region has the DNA TGTGCCAGCAGTGAACTCCCTACTAATTCACCCCTCCACTTT. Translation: CASSELPTNSPLHF.

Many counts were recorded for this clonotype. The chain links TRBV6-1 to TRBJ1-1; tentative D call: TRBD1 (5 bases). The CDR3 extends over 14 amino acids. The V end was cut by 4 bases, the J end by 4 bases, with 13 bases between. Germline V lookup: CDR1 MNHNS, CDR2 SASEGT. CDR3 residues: CASSGQSGGTEAFF. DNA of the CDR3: TGTGCCAGCAGTGGACAGTCAGGAGGCACTGAAGCTTTCTTT.